A selection of T cell receptor beta chains follows, all from one sample in a study of blood T cell repertoires in COVID-19. TCRdb's table, derived via immunoSEQ multiplex PCR, lists solely in-frame clones and lacks some. The data hold around 200,000 clones, with about four fifths observed a single time. The sample consisted of peripheral blood. These receptor sequences come from a man between 45 and 60 years old with active or convalescent COVID-19. The CDR3 runs from the conserved cysteine through the conserved F or W. The order of the fields is J gene, V gene, clone size, D gene, CDR3 DNA, CDR3 protein. The D gene is left open where the match is weak. Where a row states a size, it is once, few, many or the class of an expanded clone; other rows omit it.

TRBJ1-2,TRBV3-1/TRBV3-2,.,.,TGTGCCAGCAGCCAAGGTTCGGGGAGGGTAACGAGCAAGCGTGGCTACACCTTC,CASSQGSGRVTSKRGYTF
TRBJ2-2,TRBV2,.,.,TGTGCCAGTTCGCGGGGAGCCCTCACCGGGGAGCTGTTTTTT,CASSRGALTGELFF
TRBJ2-7,TRBV6-5,.,TRBD1,TGTGCCAGCAGTACCACAGGGGACGGAGCCTACGAGCAGTACTTC,CASSTTGDGAYEQYF
TRBJ2-7,TRBV27,.,TRBD1,TGTGCCAGCAGTATCATGACAGGGTCCCACGAGCAGTACTTC,CASSIMTGSHEQYF
TRBJ1-1,TRBV10-3,.,.,TGTGCCATCAGTGAAAATCGAGGATCAGGGGAGGGTGAAGCTTTCTTT,CAISENRGSGEGEAFF
TRBJ2-1,TRBV2,.,.,TGTGCCAGCAAACCCACTAGGGGGTACAATGAGCAGTTCTTC,CASKPTRGYNEQFF
TRBJ1-1,TRBV30,.,.,TGTGCTTCCGAGAGGCGAAACACTGAAGCTTTCTTT,CASERRNTEAFF
TRBJ1-1,TRBV19,once,.,TGTGCCAGTATGGGGAGGCTTGCCCGGGAAGCTTTCTTT,CASMGRLAREAFF
TRBJ1-1,TRBV20-1,.,.,TGCAGGCCGGTTTTTGGCACTGAAGCTTTCTTT,CRPVFGTEAFF
TRBJ2-1,TRBV5-1,.,TRBD2,TGCGCCAGCGGGGCCCAGCGGGGGGGCTCCTACAATGAGCAGTTCTTC,CASGAQRGGSYNEQFF
TRBJ2-1,TRBV24-1,.,TRBD1,TGTGCCACCAGTGATGCCGGGACAGGGAGTATAGAGGGTGAGCAGTTCTTC,CATSDAGTGSIEGEQFF
TRBJ2-3,TRBV10-1,once,TRBD2,TGCGCCAGCAGTGGAGTAGCGGGAGGGCCCCCAGATACGCAGTATTTT,CASSGVAGGPPDTQYF
TRBJ1-4,TRBV6-2/TRBV6-3,.,.,TGTGCCAGCAGTTACCAAGTCGGGACATGGGAAAAACTGTTTTTT,CASSYQVGTWEKLFF
TRBJ2-7,TRBV27,.,.,TGTGCCAGCAGTAACCGGGACACCTACGAGCAGTACTTC,CASSNRDTYEQYF
TRBJ2-7,TRBV24-1,.,TRBD1,TGTGCCACCAGTGACCCTGGAGACAGGGGGCAGGACGAGCAGTACTTC,CATSDPGDRGQDEQYF
TRBJ1-2,TRBV16,few,.,TGTGCCAGCAGCCACGGACAACACTATGGCTACACCTTC,CASSHGQHYGYTF
TRBJ1-5,TRBV5-1,once,TRBD1,TGCGCCAGCAGCCCGGGACAGGGACAGCCCCAGCATTTT,CASSPGQGQPQHF
TRBJ1-2,TRBV11-2,.,TRBD1,TGTGCCAGCAGCCCCCGACAGGGCGGCTACACCTTC,CASSPRQGGYTF
TRBJ1-2,TRBV19,.,TRBD1,TGTGCCAGTAGTAGTAACAGGGGGCGGAGTGTTGGCTACACCTTC,CASSSNRGRSVGYTF
TRBJ1-3,TRBV5-8,.,TRBD1,TGTGCCAGCAGTCCGAGATCGGGACAGGGGGCGAATGGAAACACCATATATTTT,CASSPRSGQGANGNTIYF
TRBJ2-7,TRBV18,once,TRBD1,TGTGCCAGCTCACCCGGACAGGGGCGTAGCTACGAGCAGTACTTC,CASSPGQGRSYEQYF
TRBJ1-1,TRBV3-1/TRBV3-2,.,.,TGTGCCAGCAGCCAAGGGGCGAACACTGAAGCTTTCTTT,CASSQGANTEAFF
TRBJ2-1,TRBV7-3,.,TRBD2,TGTGCCAGCAGCGCCTGGACTAGCGGGAGGGGTATTGAGCAGTTCTTC,CASSAWTSGRGIEQFF
TRBJ2-7,TRBV3-1/TRBV3-2,.,TRBD2,TGTGCCAGCAGCCAAGATCGTTCGAAGGATGCGGGGGGGCTTTCATACGAGCAGTACTTC,CASSQDRSKDAGGLSYEQYF
TRBJ1-2,TRBV24-1,few,TRBD1,TGTGCCACCAGTGATAGGACAGGGACGCGTGGCTACACCTTC,CATSDRTGTRGYTF
TRBJ2-7,TRBV19,.,.,TGTGCCAGTAGTATCGGGGGAGGAGTCTTCTACGAGCAGTACTTC,CASSIGGGVFYEQYF
TRBJ2-7,TRBV3-1/TRBV3-2,.,.,TGTGCCAGCAGCCAAGTGGGACTGGAGACCTACGAGCAGTACTTC,CASSQVGLETYEQYF
TRBJ2-1,TRBV21-1,.,.,TGTGCCAGCAGCCAAGGAGGTAGCGGGATAGATGAGCAGTTCTTC,CASSQGGSGIDEQFF
TRBJ1-3,TRBV28,.,.,TGTGCCAGCAGTTTGTTCACGGGAGTCTCTGGAAACACCATATATTTT,CASSLFTGVSGNTIYF
TRBJ2-5,TRBV11-2,.,TRBD2,TGTGCCAGCAGCTTAGAAAGGTCCCCTATCGGGAGGGGGGAGACCCAGTACTTC,CASSLERSPIGRGETQYF
TRBJ2-1,TRBV4-1,.,.,TGCGCCAGCAGCCAAAGTAATACGGGCTCCTACAATGAGCAGTTCTTC,CASSQSNTGSYNEQFF
TRBJ1-1,TRBV11-3,.,.,TGTGCCAGCAGCTTAAAGAGGAACACTGAAGCTTTCTTT,CASSLKRNTEAFF
TRBJ2-3,TRBV5-1,.,TRBD2,TGCGCCAGCAGGGGGACTAGCGAGGATACGCAGTATTTT,CASRGTSEDTQYF
TRBJ2-7,TRBV18,.,TRBD1,TGTGCCAGCTCACAGGGACAGGGGATGTGGGAGCAGTACTTC,CASSQGQGMWEQYF
TRBJ2-1,TRBV2,.,.,TGTGCCAGCAGTGAACTTTCTAGCCTTAACAATGAGCAGTTCTTC,CASSELSSLNNEQFF
TRBJ1-1,TRBV29-1,.,TRBD1,TGCAGCGCAGACAGGGGGGAAAGTGAAGCTTTCTTT,CSADRGESEAFF
TRBJ2-7,TRBV2,.,TRBD2,TGTGCCAGCATTCCGGGACTAGCGGGAGTATCCTCCTACGAGCAGTACTTC,CASIPGLAGVSSYEQYF
TRBJ1-1,TRBV4-3,.,.,TGCGCCAGCAGCCAAGATTCGACTACTGAAGCTTTCTTT,CASSQDSTTEAFF
TRBJ2-7,TRBV5-6,.,.,TGTGCCAGCAGCTTGCGGTACGAGCAGTACTTC,CASSLRYEQYF
TRBJ1-1,TRBV18,few,TRBD1,TGTGCCAGCTCACCCGGGACAGCGAAGCTGAACACTGAAGCTTTCTTT,CASSPGTAKLNTEAFF
TRBJ1-4,TRBV28,.,TRBD1,TGTGCCAGCAGTACCCGAAGACAGGGTGGAGGTGAAAAACTGTTTTTT,CASSTRRQGGGEKLFF
TRBJ1-4,TRBV9,.,.,TGTGCCAGCAGCGTAGGCCCGGAGGTTTATGAAAAACTGTTTTTT,CASSVGPEVYEKLFF
TRBJ1-3,TRBV6-1,.,.,TGTGCCAGCAGTGAAGCGCTTCATCCAGGCCCTGGAAACACCATATATTTT,CASSEALHPGPGNTIYF
TRBJ1-6,TRBV3-1/TRBV3-2,.,TRBD1,TGTGCCAGCAGCCAGGTTGGACAGGAACTCCACTTT,CASSQVGQELHF
TRBJ1-3,TRBV5-1,.,TRBD1,TGCGCCAGCACCCCCGACAGGGGCCTCTCCTTGGCTGGAAACACCATATATTTT,CASTPDRGLSLAGNTIYF
TRBJ2-3,TRBV11-1,.,.,TGTGCCAGCAGCCTCGATACAGGGCTTGGAGATACGCAGTATTTT,CASSLDTGLGDTQYF
TRBJ1-5,TRBV6-6,.,.,TGTGCCAGCAGCACGGCCGGGGGGGGACAGCCCCAGCATTTT,CASSTAGGGQPQHF
TRBJ1-1,TRBV9,few,.,TGTGCCAGCAGCGTAGTACCGGGTCAGAAAGCTTTCTTT,CASSVVPGQKAFF
TRBJ2-3,TRBV6-5,.,.,TGTGCCAGCAGTCGCAGGGGCTCAAGCACAGATACGCAGTATTTT,CASSRRGSSTDTQYF
TRBJ1-1,TRBV18,.,.,TGTGCCAGCTCCCAAGGGGCGTCGAACACTGAAGCTTTCTTT,CASSQGASNTEAFF
TRBJ1-2,TRBV14,.,TRBD1,TGTGCCAGCAGCATTCGGACAGGGGGTGGTAACTATGGCTACACCTTC,CASSIRTGGGNYGYTF